Listed here are 8 T cell receptor beta chains from one sample, sequenced in a study of OX40 agonist ivuxolimab in advanced cancers. This table comes from immunoSEQ multiplex PCR, and its TCRdb copy is limited to in-frame clones, with some not included. This sample yields about 26,000 clones, of which roughly 83% are seen a single time; around 31% belongs to the top ten. Sequences were derived from CD4+ or CD8+ T cells sorted from blood, sampled in a trial of the OX40 agonist ivuxolimab. All receptors derive from an adult with an advanced solid tumor such as melanoma, head and neck, liver or kidney cancer.

The V and J genes are TRBV19 and TRBJ1-1; D is perhaps TRBD1 (5 bases). The germline V gene encodes CDR1 LNHDA and CDR2 SQIVND (reference sequence). The CDR3 has 14 amino acids. The V and J ends lost 5 bases and 0 bases respectively, with 10 bases between them. CDR3 in DNA: TGTGCCAGTAGTTTCCGGGGGGTGAACACTGAAGCTTTCTTT. Amino acids: CASSFRGVNTEAFF.

V and J are TRBV29-1 and TRBJ2-7; 12 nucleotides agree with TRBD2. J lost 0 bases, V lost 3 bases, and 15 bases had no gene match. The CDR3 spans 19 residues. CDR1 is SQVTM and CDR2 is ANQGSEA in the germline V gene. CDR3 nucleotides: TGCAGCGTTGAGTTGGTTTCGGTCCCGACTAGCGGGAGCTCCTACGAGCAGTACTTC. Translating it yields CSVELVSVPTSGSSYEQYF.

This clone was counted only a few times. This chain connects TRBV5-6 to TRBJ1-2, with 9 bases lining up with TRBD1. The CDR3 runs to 16 residues. The trim removed 3 bases at V and 3 bases at J, leaving 9 bases unmatched. Germline CDR1 reads SGHDT; CDR2 reads YYEEEE. The CDR3 loop is CASSWGTGLLDYGYTF. The CDR3 DNA is TGTGCCAGCAGCTGGGGGACAGGGCTATTAGACTATGGCTACACCTTC.

For the CDR3, the DNA is TGTGCCAGCAGCCGAGAGGCCGCGTTACAAGAGACCCAGTACTTC. The encoded protein is CASSREAALQETQYF. This rearrangement joins TRBV11-1 to TRBJ2-5, with unresolved D. Germline V gene sequence: CDR1 SGHAT, CDR2 FQDESV (reference sequence). V gave up 5 bases and J gave up 2 bases, with 15 bases separating them. The CDR3 spans 15 residues.

V gene TRBV6-1 combines with J gene TRBJ2-1; D is unclear. Germline lookup yields CDR1 MNHNS and CDR2 SASEGT. The CDR3 extends over 14 amino acids. Trimming stripped 3 bases from V and 2 bases from J, with 8 bases between. CDR3 in DNA: TGTGCCAGCAGTGAGGACGGTCCCTACAATGAGCAGTTCTTC. Translating it yields CASSEDGPYNEQFF.

V gene TRBV9 combines with J gene TRBJ2-7; TRBD2 agrees at 9 bases. The germline V gene encodes CDR1 SGDLS and CDR2 YYNGEE. With V trimmed by 0 bases and J by 0 bases, 1 base remained unmatched. This CDR3 is built from 15 residues. CDR3 in amino acids: CASSVGSGSSYEQYF. For the CDR3, the DNA is TGTGCCAGCAGCGTAGGTAGCGGGAGCTCCTACGAGCAGTACTTC.

The genes are TRBV30 and TRBJ2-1; 7 bases match TRBD2. The length of the CDR3 is 15 residues. CDR1 and CDR2 from the germline V gene are GTSNPN and SVGIG (reference sequence). The V gene end was trimmed by 5 bases and the J gene end by 5 bases; junction bases not matched to a gene: 12. The CDR3 sequence: CAWQESGEIHNEQFF. CDR3 DNA: TGTGCCTGGCAAGAAAGCGGGGAGATTCACAATGAGCAGTTCTTC.

CDR3 loop: CASSVGAGTNYEQYF. The CDR3 DNA sequence: TGTGCCAGCAGCGTAGGGGCAGGGACTAACTACGAGCAGTACTTC. V and J are TRBV9 and TRBJ2-7; 7 bases are shared with TRBD2. Germline-derived CDR1 and CDR2 are SGDLS and YYNGEE. Germline trimming cut 0 bases from V and 3 bases from J; bases unmatched to any gene: 6. The CDR3 runs 15 residues.